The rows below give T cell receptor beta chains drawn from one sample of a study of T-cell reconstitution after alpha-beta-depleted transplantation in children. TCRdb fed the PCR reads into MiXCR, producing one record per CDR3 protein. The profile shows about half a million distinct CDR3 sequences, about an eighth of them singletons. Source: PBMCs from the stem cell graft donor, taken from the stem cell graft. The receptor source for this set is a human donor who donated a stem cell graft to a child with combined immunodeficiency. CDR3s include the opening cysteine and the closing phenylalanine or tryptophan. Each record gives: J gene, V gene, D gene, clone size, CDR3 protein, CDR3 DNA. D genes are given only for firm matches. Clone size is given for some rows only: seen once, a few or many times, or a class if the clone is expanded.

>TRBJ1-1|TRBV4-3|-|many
CASSQGWSWLGGGARHNTEAFF
TGCGCCAGCAGCCAAGGGTGGTCGTGGTTGGGCGGTGGGGCTCGACACAACACTGAAGCTTTCTTT
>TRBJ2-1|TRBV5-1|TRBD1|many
CASSYRDRGAYNEQFF
TGCGCCAGCAGCTACCGGGACAGGGGGGCCTACAATGAGCAGTTCTTC
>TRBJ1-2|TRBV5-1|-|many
CASSLEPRNYGYTF
TGCGCCAGCAGCTTGGAGCCCAGGAACTATGGCTACACCTTC
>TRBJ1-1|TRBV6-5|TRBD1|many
CASSYSTGGTEAFF
TGTGCCAGCAGTTACTCGACAGGGGGCACTGAAGCTTTCTTT
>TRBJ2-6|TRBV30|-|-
CAWSSNRGSGANVLTF
TGTGCCTGGAGTTCGAATAGGGGATCTGGGGCCAACGTCCTGACTTTC
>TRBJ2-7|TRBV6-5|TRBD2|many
CASRKIRDYQRSYEQYF
TGTGCCAGCAGAAAAATTAGGGACTATCAGAGATCCTACGAGCAGTACTTC
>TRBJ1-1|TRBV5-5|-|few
CASSLIVVAEAFF
TGTGCCAGCAGCTTGATAGTTGTCGCTGAAGCTTTCTTT
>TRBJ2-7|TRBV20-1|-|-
CSARPSTYEQYF
TGCAGTGCTAGACCCAGTACCTACGAGCAGTACTTC
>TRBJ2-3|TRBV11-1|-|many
CASSPGTSHTDTQYF
TGTGCCAGCAGCCCTGGGACTTCGCATACAGATACGCAGTATTTT
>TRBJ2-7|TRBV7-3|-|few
CASSLEPLSYEQYF
TGTGCCAGCAGCCTCGAACCGTTATCCTACGAGCAGTACTTC
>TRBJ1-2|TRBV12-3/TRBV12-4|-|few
CASSLWQNYGYTF
TGTGCCAGCAGTTTGTGGCAGAACTATGGCTACACCTTC
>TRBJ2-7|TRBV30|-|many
CAWSGGALREQYF
TGTGCCTGGAGTGGAGGGGCTTTAAGGGAGCAGTACTTC
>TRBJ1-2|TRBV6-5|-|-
CASSYSRYDDGYTF
TGTGCCAGCAGTTACTCCCGGTATGATGATGGCTACACCTTC
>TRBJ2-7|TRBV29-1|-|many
CSVGGKVSYEQYF
TGCAGCGTTGGAGGGAAAGTATCCTACGAGCAGTACTTC
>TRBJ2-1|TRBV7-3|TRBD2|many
CASSFRPGLAGINEQFF
TGTGCCAGCAGCTTTCGTCCCGGACTAGCGGGTATCAATGAGCAGTTCTTC
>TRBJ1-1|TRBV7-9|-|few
CASSNGNTEAFF
TGTGCCAGCAGCAATGGGAACACTGAAGCTTTCTTT
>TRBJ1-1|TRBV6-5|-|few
CASSSSQVISTEAFF
TGTGCCAGCAGTTCGTCTCAAGTCATCTCCACTGAAGCTTTCTTT
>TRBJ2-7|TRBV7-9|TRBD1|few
CASSGGQVSSYEQYF
TGTGCCAGCAGTGGGGGACAGGTGAGCTCCTACGAGCAGTACTTC
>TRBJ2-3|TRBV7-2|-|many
CASSLTGSADTQYF
TGTGCCAGCAGCTTAACAGGGAGCGCAGATACGCAGTATTTT
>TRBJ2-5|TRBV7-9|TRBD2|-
CASSAWTSGVGETQYF
TGTGCCAGCAGTGCCTGGACTAGCGGGGTAGGAGAGACCCAGTACTTC
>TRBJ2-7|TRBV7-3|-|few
CASSPAGRDGSYEQYF
TGTGCCAGCAGTCCCGCAGGTCGGGACGGATCCTACGAGCAGTACTTC
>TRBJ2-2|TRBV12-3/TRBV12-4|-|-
CASSGAANTGELFF
TGTGCCAGCAGTGGTGCGGCCAACACCGGGGAGCTGTTTTTT
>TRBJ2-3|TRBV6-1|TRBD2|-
CASSDRSGSGSDTQYF
TGTGCCAGCAGTGACCGAAGCGGGAGCGGATCAGATACGCAGTATTTT
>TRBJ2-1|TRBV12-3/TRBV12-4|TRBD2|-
CASRPGLAVNEQFF
TGTGCCAGCAGACCAGGACTAGCGGTAAATGAGCAGTTCTTC
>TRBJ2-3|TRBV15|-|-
CATSSGYQNTDTQYF
TGTGCCACCAGCAGTGGATATCAAAACACAGATACGCAGTATTTT
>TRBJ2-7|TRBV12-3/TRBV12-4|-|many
CASKQGAYEQYF
TGTGCCAGCAAACAGGGAGCCTACGAGCAGTACTTC
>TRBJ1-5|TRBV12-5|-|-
CATGGAGNQPQHF
TGTGCTACCGGAGGGGCTGGCAATCAGCCCCAGCATTTT
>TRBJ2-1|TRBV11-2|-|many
CASSLGGRGRQFF
TGTGCCAGCAGCTTGGGGGGCCGCGGTAGGCAGTTCTTC
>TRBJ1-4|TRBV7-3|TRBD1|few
CASSLSGGLGKLFF
TGTGCCAGCAGCTTGTCAGGGGGTTTGGGAAAACTGTTTTTT
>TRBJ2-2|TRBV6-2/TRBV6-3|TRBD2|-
CASSYSSGGNTGELFF
TGTGCCAGCAGTTACTCTAGCGGGGGGAACACCGGGGAGCTGTTTTTT
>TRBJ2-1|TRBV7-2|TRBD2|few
CASSLAASSGRLNEQFF
TGTGCCAGCAGCTTAGCTGCGTCCAGCGGGAGGCTCAATGAGCAGTTCTTC
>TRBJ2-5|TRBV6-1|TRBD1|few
CASRPPGAGGETQYF
TGTGCCAGCAGACCACCTGGGGCAGGGGGAGAGACCCAGTACTTC
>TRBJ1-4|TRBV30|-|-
CACPGPWSEKLFF
TGTGCCTGTCCTGGACCGTGGTCTGAAAAACTGTTTTTT
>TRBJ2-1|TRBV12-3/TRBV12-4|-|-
CASSPGPRQQFF
TGTGCCAGCAGTCCCGGGCCCCGGCAGCAGTTCTTC
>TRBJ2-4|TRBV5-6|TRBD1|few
CASSSVTGGAQAKNIQYF
TGTGCCAGCAGCTCGGTTACAGGGGGCGCCCAGGCCAAAAACATTCAGTACTTC
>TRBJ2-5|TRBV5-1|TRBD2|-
CASSLRFAGEETQYF
TGCGCCAGCAGCTTGCGGTTCGCGGGGGAAGAGACCCAGTACTTC
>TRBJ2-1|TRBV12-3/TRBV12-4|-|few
CASRSSTPLGSYNEQFF
TGTGCCAGCAGATCTTCGACTCCACTTGGATCCTACAATGAGCAGTTCTTC
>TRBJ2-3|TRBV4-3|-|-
CASSQDREWGDTQYF
TGCGCCAGCAGCCAAGATCGAGAGTGGGGAGATACGCAGTATTTT
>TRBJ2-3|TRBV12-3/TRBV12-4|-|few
CASSHRERDTQYF
TGTGCCAGCAGCCACAGGGAAAGAGATACGCAGTATTTT
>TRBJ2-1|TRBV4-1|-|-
CASSQDMGRNPYNEQFF
TGCGCCAGCAGCCAAGATATGGGGCGAAACCCCTACAATGAGCAGTTCTTC
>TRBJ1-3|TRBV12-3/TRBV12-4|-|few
CASGTTVLSSGNTIYF
TGTGCCAGCGGGACGACAGTGCTAAGCTCTGGAAACACCATATATTTT
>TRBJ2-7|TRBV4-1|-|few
CASSQEGAYEQYF
TGCGCCAGCAGCCAAGAAGGGGCCTACGAGCAGTACTTC
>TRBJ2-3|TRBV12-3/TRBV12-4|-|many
CATSRGGGWGTDTQYF
TGTGCCACTTCCAGAGGGGGGGGCTGGGGGACAGATACGCAGTATTTT
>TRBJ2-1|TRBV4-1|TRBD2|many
CASSHPSGGSYNEQFF
TGCGCCAGCAGCCACCCTAGCGGGGGCTCCTACAATGAGCAGTTCTTC
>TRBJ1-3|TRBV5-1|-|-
CASSLAGDSGNTIYF
TGCGCCAGCAGCTTAGCAGGGGATTCTGGAAACACCATATATTTT
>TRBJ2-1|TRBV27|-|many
CASSGSHNEQFF
TGTGCCAGCAGTGGCTCCCACAATGAGCAGTTCTTC
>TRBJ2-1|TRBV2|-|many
CASSEGGASYNEQFF
TGTGCCAGCAGTGAAGGGGGGGCGTCCTACAATGAGCAGTTCTTC
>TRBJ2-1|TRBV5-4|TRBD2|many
CASSYSGGGYNEQFF
TGTGCCAGCAGCTATAGCGGGGGGGGTTACAATGAGCAGTTCTTC
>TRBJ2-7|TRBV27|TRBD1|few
CASAPGVGRGTAEQYF
TGTGCCAGCGCCCCTGGGGTTGGCAGGGGGACAGCGGAGCAGTACTTC
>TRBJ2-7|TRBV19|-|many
CASKGSQSGEQYF
TGTGCCAGTAAGGGCAGCCAGAGTGGGGAGCAGTACTTC
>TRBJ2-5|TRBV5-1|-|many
CASSLEGREETQYF
TGCGCCAGCAGCTTGGAGGGCAGGGAAGAGACCCAGTACTTC
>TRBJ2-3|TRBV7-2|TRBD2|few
CASSLTGAGDADTQYF
TGTGCCAGCAGCTTAACAGGAGCGGGAGACGCAGATACGCAGTATTTT
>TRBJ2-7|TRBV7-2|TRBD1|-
CASSGTGSGYEQYF
TGTGCCAGCAGCGGGACAGGGTCCGGCTACGAGCAGTACTTC
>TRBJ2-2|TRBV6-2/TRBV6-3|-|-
CASNDQIGELFF
TGTGCCAGCAACGACCAGATCGGGGAGCTGTTTTTT
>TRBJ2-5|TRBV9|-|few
CASSVGFGETQYF
TGTGCCAGCAGCGTCGGTTTCGGGGAGACCCAGTACTTC
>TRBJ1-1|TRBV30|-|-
CAWSVLPHSSGTEAFF
TGTGCCTGGAGTGTACTTCCCCATTCTTCGGGGACTGAAGCTTTCTTT
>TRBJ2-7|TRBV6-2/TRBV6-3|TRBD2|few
CASSSFRLAGGSSSYEQYF
TGTGCCAGCAGCTCCTTTCGACTAGCGGGGGGTTCCAGCTCCTACGAGCAGTACTTC
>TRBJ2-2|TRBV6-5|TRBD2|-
CASSFGLDAGELFF
TGTGCCAGCAGTTTCGGACTAGATGCCGGGGAGCTGTTTTTT
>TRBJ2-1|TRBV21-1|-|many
CASSKSLAGPNEQFF
TGTGCCAGCAGCAAATCCCTAGCGGGACCCAATGAGCAGTTCTTC
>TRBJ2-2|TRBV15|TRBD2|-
CATSKIRPGTSFTLNTGELFF
TGTGCCACCAGCAAAATCCGACCCGGGACTAGCTTTACCCTCAACACCGGGGAGCTGTTTTTT